This T cell receptor (beta chain) was sequenced during a study of blood T cell repertoires in COVID-19. Study details: Material from acute and convalescent COVID-19 was sourced from the United States, Italy and Spain. Nucleic acid was either cDNA or gDNA, and it came from T cells, B-cell-depleted T cells, or PBMCs.

Methods used by the authors: Scientists estimated how many nucleated cells there were by amplifying reference gene primers. Measured with immunoSEQ multiplex PCR; TCRdb has only the in-frame clones, and not every one. That table is the source of V, J and clone size, and D and trimming were worked out from the DNA. The data show about 160,000 clones, 86% seen once. The clonotype comes from a man aged 70 or older with acute or convalescent COVID-19. The sequencing input was peripheral blood.

CDR3 amino acids: CASSLGTSGSIGELFF. In DNA form, the CDR3 reads TGTGCCAGCAGCCTCGGGACTAGCGGGAGTATCGGGGAGCTGTTTTTT. The chain uses TRBV13 and TRBJ2-2; TRBD2 aligns across 14 bases. The V gene's germline CDR1 is PRHDT and CDR2 FYEKMQ (reference sequence). V trimming: 5 bases; J trimming: 7 bases; junction bases outside the gene matches: 6. This CDR3 region has 16 residues.